Below, 24 T cell receptor beta chains from the same sample are listed, as sequenced in a study of CD8+CD57+ T cells in acquired aplastic anemia. It was genomic DNA that served as the template for profiling TCR beta VDJ and CDR3. TCRdb independently ran MiXCR on the reads; one entry per CDR3 protein. The sample shows 50,000 to 65,000 distinct CDR3 sequences, around 50% of them seen only once. Sequenced patients had shown CD8+CD57+ cell expansion by flow cytometry. The sample taken for sequencing was sorted CD4+, CD8+, or CD8+CD57+ T cells (not recorded which) from PBMCs. These receptors were taken from a human donor with aplastic anemia.

The rearrangement joins TRBV24-1 to TRBJ1-1; a possible D gene is TRBD1 (6 bases). Germline loops: CDR1 KGHDR, CDR2 SFDVKD. Trimming shortened V by 0 bases and J by 11 bases, and 9 bases separated the two germline ends. CDR3 length: 12 residues. CDR3 amino acids: CATSDLTGAAFF. In DNA form, the CDR3 reads TGTGCCACCAGTGATTTGACGGGGGCGGCTTTCTTT.

The sample holds many counts of this clonotype. This chain joins TRBV9 and TRBJ2-3; no clear D gene. Trimming left V 7 bases short and J 8 bases short, with 14 bases between. In germline, CDR1 is SGDLS, CDR2 YYNGEE. The CDR3 totals 12 residues. Here the CDR3 DNA reads TGTGCCAGCGGGGATGAGACGAGTACGCAGTATTTT. The encoded protein is CASGDETSTQYF.

The chain has TRBV7-3 and TRBJ2-5; D possibly corresponds to TRBD2 (6 bases). V was shortened by 2 bases and J by 4 bases, with 8 bases between the two germline ends. This CDR3 contains 13 residues. Germline V gives CDR1 SGHTA, CDR2 FQGTGA. In nucleotides, the CDR3 is TGTGCCAGCAGCTTAGTGCGGGGAGAGACCCAGTACTTC. Encoded protein: CASSLVRGETQYF.

The chain employs TRBV19 and TRBJ1-5, with a possible D match to TRBD1 (6 bases). The CDR3 is 14 residues long. The germline V gene has CDR1 LNHDA and CDR2 SQIVND (reference sequence). V was cut by 8 bases and J by 2 bases, with 13 bases left in between. In DNA, the CDR3 is TGTGCCAGTGGCCCTAGGGGGGGCAATCAGCCCCAGCATTTT. Encoded protein: CASGPRGGNQPQHF.

As concerns this clonotype: Mismatch with germline at one junction end may stem from a read error. This rearrangement joins TRBV10-2 to TRBJ2-1; D not certain. The CDR3 is made up of 13 amino acids. Germline values: CDR1 WSHSY, CDR2 SAAADI. For the CDR3, the DNA is TGCGCCAGTGGAGATTCCTCCTACAATGTGCAGTTCTTC. Translated, it gives CASGDSSYNVQFF.

This clonotype was detected once. V usage is TRBV10-3 and J usage is TRBJ1-5, with a tentative D call TRBD1 (5 bases). The CDR3 runs to 16 residues. V was clipped by 2 bases and J by 3 bases, with 14 bases between them. Germline V CDR1 and CDR2: ENHRY, SYGVKD. CDR3 in DNA: TGTGCCATCAGTGAGCGTACGGGACTGATCAATCAGCCCCAGCATTTT. It translates to CAISERTGLINQPQHF.

In its sample, this clonotype ranks as medium-sized. The chain combines TRBV10-2 with TRBJ1-2; weak D call: TRBD1 (5 bases). Germline-derived CDR1 and CDR2 are WSHSY and SAAADI. The CDR3 is 13 residues long. V was clipped by 2 bases and J by 5 bases, with 9 bases between them. Written as DNA, the CDR3 is TGCGCCAGCAGTGAGGGGGGAGCTTATGGCTACACCTTC. Translation gives CASSEGGAYGYTF.

The gene calls are TRBV10-2 and TRBJ2-5, with D uncertain. Germline-derived CDR1 and CDR2 are WSHSY and SAAADI. V lost 5 bases and J 11 bases, leaving 21 bases between the germline ends. The length of the CDR3 is 14 residues. CDR3 sequence reads: CASSPGPDRYEQYF. The CDR3 region has the DNA TGCGCCAGCAGTCCAGGACCTGACCGGTATGAGCAGTACTTC.

The rearrangement uses TRBV5-4 and TRBJ1-6, with 7 bases lining up with TRBD1. The germline CDR1 and CDR2 sequences are SGHNT and YYREEE (reference sequence). The V segment lost 4 bases and the J segment 2 bases; nucleotides outside the gene matches: 6. The CDR3 consists of 16 residues. The CDR3 nucleotides read TGTGCCAGCAGCGGAACAGGGGTGGCCTATAATTCACCCCTCCACTTT. Its protein product is CASSGTGVAYNSPLHF. The full variable domain, completed using reference TRBV5-4 and TRBJ1-6, is ETGVTQSPTHLIKTRGQQVTLRCSSQSGHNTVSWYQQALGQGPQFIFQYYREEENGRGNFPPRFSGLQFPNYSSELNVNALELDDSALYLCASSGTGVAYNSPLHFGNGTRLTVT.

The J gene is TRBJ1-2, the V gene TRBV7-8; perhaps TRBD1 as D (5 bases). The V gene lost 5 bases and the J gene lost 5 bases, with 12 bases spanning the gap. CDR3 size: 13 residues. Germline loops: CDR1 SGHVS, CDR2 FQNEAQ. CDR3 protein: CASSPGTDYGYTF. In DNA, the CDR3 is TGTGCCAGCAGCCCCGGGACTGATTATGGCTACACCTTC.

The gene calls are TRBV24-1 and TRBJ2-7, with D unresolved. The CDR3 contains 12 residues. V lost 4 bases and J lost 0, with 3 bases in between. Germline CDR1 reads KGHDR; CDR2 reads SFDVKD. CDR3 in DNA: TGTGCCACCAGTGAGACCTCCTACGAGCAGTACTTC. Its translation: CATSETSYEQYF.

The chain recombines TRBV10-2 with TRBJ2-7; TRBD1 matches at 8 bases. The CDR3 runs to 13 residues. CDR1 is WSHSY and CDR2 is SAAADI in the germline V gene. The V segment lost 5 bases and the J segment 1 base; nucleotides outside the gene matches: 1. CDR3 region: CASSWTGSYEQYF. The CDR3 DNA is TGCGCCAGCAGTTGGACAGGGTCCTACGAGCAGTACTTC.

Remarks on this clonotype: Relative to the germline gene, one junction end is altered; a read error may explain this. V usage is TRBV4-3 and J usage is TRBJ1-5; no clear D. Germline-derived CDR1 and CDR2 are LGHNA and YSLEER. The CDR3 length is 18 residues. The CDR3 loop reads CTSSQDVIRTANNQPQNF. DNA for the CDR3: TGCACCAGCAGCCAAGATGTAATTAGGACCGCTAACAATCAGCCCCAGAATTTT.

This chain uses TRBV29-1 with TRBJ1-2; D is unresolved. V was pared by 4 bases and J by 0 bases, with 6 bases between. This CDR3 has 12 residues. Germline CDR1 and CDR2: SQVTM and ANQGSEA. This CDR3 is CSVAATNYGYTF. The CDR3 nucleotides are TGCAGCGTTGCAGCCACTAACTATGGCTACACCTTC.

The chain joins TRBV24-1 to TRBJ2-7; D may be TRBD1 (5 bases). The V gene lost 7 bases and the J gene lost 3 bases, with 12 bases spanning the gap. Germline loops: CDR1 KGHDR, CDR2 SFDVKD. The CDR3 extends over 13 amino acids. The CDR3 DNA is TGTGCCACCAGGAGTGGGCAGGGCTACGAGCAGTACTTC. It codes for CATRSGQGYEQYF.

Of note for this clonotype: At one end the junction does not follow the germline gene, possibly because of a read error. The rearrangement uses TRBV5-6 and TRBJ1-6, with a possible D match to TRBD1 (5 bases). Germline assignment: CDR1 SGHDT and CDR2 YYEEEE. The CDR3 runs 16 residues. This CDR3 reads CAGSLRSGGRNSPPHF. For the CDR3, the DNA is TGTGCCGGCAGCTTAAGATCGGGGGGAAGAAATTCACCCCCCCACTTT. Together with reference TRBV5-6 and TRBJ1-6, the CDR3 gives the full variable domain: DAGVTQSPTHLIKTRGQQVTLRCSPKSGHDTVSWYQQALGQGPQFIFQYYEEEERQRGNFPDRFSGHQFPNYSSELNVNALLLGDSALYLCAGSLRSGGRNSPPHFGNGTRLTVT.

The V and J genes are TRBV10-3 and TRBJ1-4; 7 positions match TRBD1. Germline CDR1 is ENHRY and CDR2 is SYGVKD. Trimming removed 5 bases from V and 12 bases from J; junction bases left unmatched: 15. This CDR3 spans 15 amino acids. The chain's CDR3 is CAISPSTGASRQLFF. For the CDR3, the DNA is TGTGCCATCAGTCCCTCCACAGGGGCCTCGCGCCAACTGTTTTTT.

The chain is built from TRBV15 and TRBJ1-2, with TRBD1 as a possible D gene (5 bases). Looked up from germline, CDR1 is LNHNV and CDR2 is YYDKDF (reference sequence). V shed 0 bases and J shed 2 bases, with 7 bases lying between them. The CDR3 has 14 amino acids. The CDR3 region is CATSRDRANYGYTF. DNA of the CDR3: TGTGCCACCAGCAGAGACAGGGCCAACTATGGCTACACCTTC.

The chain is built from TRBV7-2 and TRBJ2-7; D not certain. Trimming pared 5 bases from V and 2 bases from J, leaving 4 bases between. Germline V CDR1 and CDR2: SGHTA, FQGNSA. CDR3 size: 11 residues. For the CDR3, the DNA is TGTGCCAGCAGCCGTGCCTACGAGCAGTACTTC. Translating it yields CASSRAYEQYF.

This clonotype was counted at least ten times. The chain combines TRBV6-5 with TRBJ1-1; TRBD1 might be the D (6 bases). Germline loops: CDR1 MNHEY, CDR2 SVGAGI. This CDR3 spans 11 amino acids. Trimming took 9 bases from V and 5 from J, leaving 10 bases between them. This CDR3 is CASLQGTEAFF. DNA of the CDR3: TGTGCCAGTCTACAGGGAACTGAAGCTTTCTTT.

The sample holds many counts of this clonotype. A read error may be the cause here, since a much bigger clone is one base away. This likely comes from a read error, as the CDR3 has no conserved phenylalanine or tryptophan at its end. The chain combines TRBV5-8 with TRBJ2-7; 10 bases are a match to TRBD2. The CDR3 has 15 amino acids. Trimming took 0 bases from V and 7 from J; bases not matched to a gene: 7. CDR1 is SGHTS, CDR2 YDEGEE, per germline. The CDR3 bases are TGTGCCAGCAGCTTGGAAGCGGGGGGGCTGGCTGAGCAGTACCTC. Its protein product is CASSLEAGGLAEQYL.

The chain carries TRBV11-2 and TRBJ2-7, with D possibly TRBD2 on 5 matching bases. Germline values: CDR1 SGHAT, CDR2 FQNNGV. This CDR3 is built from 14 residues. V dropped 4 bases and J dropped 3 bases, with 13 bases sitting between them. CDR3 amino acids: CASSYPGKDYEQYF. In DNA, the CDR3 is TGTGCCAGCAGCTATCCGGGGAAGGACTACGAGCAGTACTTC.

This clonotype was recorded at least ten times. This sequence joins TRBV11-2 and TRBJ2-7, with 7 bases lining up with TRBD2. With 0 bases clipped from V and 3 bases from J, the junction kept 5 bases outside the gene matches. Germline CDR1 SGHAT, CDR2 FQNNGV. The CDR3 spans 15 residues. The CDR3 DNA reads TGTGCCAGCAGCTTAGAGGGAGCGGGGAACTACGAGCAGTACTTC. Encoded protein: CASSLEGAGNYEQYF.

The J gene is TRBJ1-2, the V gene TRBV15; the D gene is possibly TRBD1 (5 bases). Germline V gene sequence: CDR1 LNHNV, CDR2 YYDKDF (reference sequence). The CDR3 has 14 amino acids. V was clipped by 9 bases and J by 2 bases, with 16 bases between them. The CDR3 DNA reads TGTGCCACTGAGCCGGGACTCTTAAACTATGGCTACACCTTC. Protein: CATEPGLLNYGYTF.